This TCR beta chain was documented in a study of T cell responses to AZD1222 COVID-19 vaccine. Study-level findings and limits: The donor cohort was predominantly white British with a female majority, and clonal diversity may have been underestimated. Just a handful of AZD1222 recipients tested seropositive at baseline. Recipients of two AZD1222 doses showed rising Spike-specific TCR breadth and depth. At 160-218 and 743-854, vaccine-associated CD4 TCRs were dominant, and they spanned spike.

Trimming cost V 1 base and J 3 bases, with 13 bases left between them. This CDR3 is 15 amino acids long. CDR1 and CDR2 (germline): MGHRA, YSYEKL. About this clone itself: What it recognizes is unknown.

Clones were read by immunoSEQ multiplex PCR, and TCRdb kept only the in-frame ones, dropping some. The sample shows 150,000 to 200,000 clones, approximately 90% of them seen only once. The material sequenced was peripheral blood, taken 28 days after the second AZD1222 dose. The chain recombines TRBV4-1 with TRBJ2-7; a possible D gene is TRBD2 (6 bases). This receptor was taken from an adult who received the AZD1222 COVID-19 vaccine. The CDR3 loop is CASSQGGTQDYEQYF. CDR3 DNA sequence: TGCGCCAGCAGCCAAGGAGGGACTCAAGACTACGAGCAGTACTTC.